This T cell receptor beta chain originates from a study of monozygotic twins with inflammatory bowel disease. For each CDR3 protein, TCRdb gives one entry from its re-call of the 5' RACE reads, without DNA. Here the sample table reports about 380,000 distinct CDR3 sequences. The clonotype comes from a human donor with ulcerative colitis or Crohn's disease, or a healthy co-twin of an affected twin (not recorded which). Sequences were obtained from blood.

The CDR3 sequence: CASSQEYSTGTQYF. The chain uses TRBV4-3 and TRBJ2-3. Germline loops: CDR1 LGHNA, CDR2 YSLEER. The CDR3 covers 14 residues.